This TCR beta chain was documented in a study of blood T cell repertoires in COVID-19. About the study: Whether acute or convalescent, the COVID-19 samples came from the United States, Italy and Spain.

Germline CDR1 reads SGHTA; CDR2 reads FQGNSA. This CDR3 region has 15 residues. With V trimmed by 3 bases and J by 4 bases, 5 bases remained unmatched. As processed by the authors: Scientists estimated how many nucleated cells there were by amplifying reference gene primers. Sequenced by immunoSEQ multiplex PCR; TCRdb stores in-frame clones only, minus some. Clone size and the V and J calls come from that table; the DNA yielded D and trimming. The data show more than 50,000 clones, with about 74% seen just once and roughly 30% held by the top ten. The receptor's source is a woman older than 75 with acute or convalescent COVID-19. The source material was peripheral blood. The V and J genes are TRBV7-2 and TRBJ1-2; 10 bases map to TRBD1. The CDR3 DNA is TGTGCCAGCAGCTTTTTAAGGGACAGGGGCTATGGCTACACCTTC. It codes for CASSFLRDRGYGYTF.